This T cell receptor beta chain is drawn from a study of T cell changes during pregnancy in multiple sclerosis. Assay used: immunoSEQ multiplex PCR; TCRdb lists only in-frame clones, some missing. This sample has about 59,000 clones, with over 85% found just once. Looked up from germline, CDR1 is SGHNT and CDR2 is YYREEE (reference sequence). The CDR3 is made up of 15 amino acids. V was shortened by 3 bases and J by 8 bases, with 18 bases between the two germline ends. The source material was CD8+ T cells from peripheral blood mononuclear cells, sampled in the third trimester of pregnancy. This chain joins TRBV5-4 and TRBJ2-1, with D tentatively TRBD1 (6 bases). This sequence originates from a female donor with multiple sclerosis, enrolled in a pregnancy study. This chain's CDR3 is CASSSVVGGADEQFF. The CDR3 DNA sequence: TGTGCCAGCAGCTCGGTAGTAGGGGGAGCAGATGAGCAGTTCTTC.